The rows below give T cell receptor beta chains drawn from one sample of a study of blood T cell repertoires in COVID-19. Here immunoSEQ multiplex PCR was the method, and the copy in TCRdb shows in-frame clones only, minus some. The data show 150,000 to 200,000 clones, 90% seen once. Material for sequencing was peripheral blood. The source is a man aged 45-60 years with acute or convalescent COVID-19. CDR3s include the opening cysteine and the closing phenylalanine or tryptophan. The order of the fields is J gene, V gene, CDR3 protein.

J gene: TRBJ2-3
V gene: TRBV23-1
CDR3 protein: CASSQIQREWITDTQYF

J gene: TRBJ2-4
V gene: TRBV4-2
CDR3 protein: CASSHRENIQYF

J gene: TRBJ2-5
V gene: TRBV6-5
CDR3 protein: CASSLTKRETQYF

J gene: TRBJ2-1
V gene: TRBV28
CDR3 protein: CASSLFSGGVWFF

J gene: TRBJ2-1
V gene: TRBV28
CDR3 protein: CASSIARAEQFF

J gene: TRBJ1-2
V gene: TRBV20-1
CDR3 protein: CSASGGRVGYTF

J gene: TRBJ1-4
V gene: TRBV7-2
CDR3 protein: CASSSDRFPEKLFF

J gene: TRBJ2-1
V gene: TRBV9
CDR3 protein: CASSVEGSGSALGNEQFF

J gene: TRBJ2-2
V gene: TRBV19
CDR3 protein: CASSPGQANTGELFF

J gene: TRBJ1-5
V gene: TRBV18
CDR3 protein: CASSPQQGNQPQHF

J gene: TRBJ2-7
V gene: TRBV5-1
CDR3 protein: CASSNSGQGEPYEQYF

J gene: TRBJ2-3
V gene: TRBV9
CDR3 protein: CASSVGVGLASTDTQYF

J gene: TRBJ2-2
V gene: TRBV19
CDR3 protein: CASSLTGATGELFF

J gene: TRBJ1-3
V gene: TRBV7-3
CDR3 protein: CASSSGQGRNTIYF

J gene: TRBJ1-6
V gene: TRBV4-1
CDR3 protein: CASSPYILTGTGFSSYNSPLHF

J gene: TRBJ1-5
V gene: TRBV6-5
CDR3 protein: CASRAGFGQPQHF

J gene: TRBJ2-1
V gene: TRBV29-1
CDR3 protein: CSVAGTGIEWNEQFF

J gene: TRBJ1-2
V gene: TRBV5-6
CDR3 protein: CASSSPYSDSGRGYTF

J gene: TRBJ2-3
V gene: TRBV29-1
CDR3 protein: CSVTSGTDTQYF